These T cell receptor beta chains were read from a single sample in a study of blood T cell repertoires in COVID-19. Assay: immunoSEQ multiplex PCR; the TCRdb copy retains only in-frame clones and omits some. The sample includes approximately 170,000 clones, over 70% seen only once; the top ten take roughly 19%. The sample taken for sequencing was peripheral blood. These TCRs come from a woman in her 70s who had recovered from COVID-19. Each CDR3 is given with its conserved first and last residue. D genes are given only for firm matches.

D: TRBD2; J: TRBJ2-3; V: TRBV4-2; CDR3: CASSQGLASGDSTDTQYF
D: NA; J: TRBJ1-2; V: TRBV6-2/TRBV6-3; CDR3: CASSYLAGGYTF
D: TRBD2; J: TRBJ2-1; V: TRBV7-2; CDR3: CASSPSGRGYNEQFF
D: TRBD1; J: TRBJ1-2; V: TRBV5-1; CDR3: CASSDTGTGGPRHGYTF
D: NA; J: TRBJ1-2; V: TRBV6-5; CDR3: CASGSSRGYGYTF
D: NA; J: TRBJ1-1; V: TRBV24-1; CDR3: CATSATPQGPNTEAFF
D: TRBD2; J: TRBJ2-1; V: TRBV10-3; CDR3: CAIRNPRSGRDDEQFF
D: TRBD1; J: TRBJ2-2; V: TRBV11-1; CDR3: CASSARQGWDTGELFF
D: NA; J: TRBJ1-6; V: TRBV7-6; CDR3: CASSPDSGFYSPLHF
D: TRBD2; J: TRBJ2-5; V: TRBV5-1; CDR3: CASSPKGTTETQYF
D: NA; J: TRBJ1-4; V: TRBV5-1; CDR3: CASSLVGRPNEKLFF
D: TRBD2; J: TRBJ2-7; V: TRBV9; CDR3: CASSAGGARSYEQYF
D: TRBD1; J: TRBJ1-5; V: TRBV4-2; CDR3: CASSQDPVVGRGRERQPQHF
D: TRBD1; J: TRBJ2-2; V: TRBV19; CDR3: CASTGYGTGDTGELFF
D: NA; J: TRBJ1-5; V: TRBV4-1; CDR3: CASSQEGHLNQPQHF
D: TRBD1; J: TRBJ2-7; V: TRBV7-3; CDR3: CASSRDSLGEQYF
D: TRBD2; J: TRBJ2-3; V: TRBV24-1; CDR3: CATSAFRAGGSDTQYF
D: TRBD1; J: TRBJ1-4; V: TRBV28; CDR3: CASSPGQGGEKLFF
D: NA; J: TRBJ2-7; V: TRBV12-3/TRBV12-4; CDR3: CASSLGQGRDQYF
D: NA; J: TRBJ1-2; V: TRBV6-1; CDR3: CASSETQTGLGYTF
D: NA; J: TRBJ1-5; V: TRBV18; CDR3: CASSPLARGNQPQHF
D: TRBD1; J: TRBJ2-3; V: TRBV5-4; CDR3: CASSLKQGADTQYF
D: TRBD2; J: TRBJ2-1; V: TRBV2; CDR3: CATHSGTTPNNEQFF
D: NA; J: TRBJ1-2; V: TRBV7-2; CDR3: CASTPGGRNYGYTF
D: NA; J: TRBJ1-1; V: TRBV5-1; CDR3: CASSLVTAGTEAFF
D: TRBD1; J: TRBJ1-2; V: TRBV7-9; CDR3: CASSHLQDRGNYGYTF
D: NA; J: TRBJ2-3; V: TRBV7-3; CDR3: CASSAPLGGLLDTQYF
D: TRBD1; J: TRBJ1-5; V: TRBV19; CDR3: CASTPDRGPRRPQHF
D: NA; J: TRBJ2-2; V: TRBV9; CDR3: CASSVGPGDDTGELFF
D: NA; J: TRBJ2-1; V: TRBV7-2; CDR3: CASSLDSSAYNEQFF
D: NA; J: TRBJ2-1; V: TRBV6-5; CDR3: CASSYSQEQFF
D: NA; J: TRBJ2-2; V: TRBV6-2/TRBV6-3; CDR3: CASSPTTHTGELFF
D: TRBD1; J: TRBJ2-3; V: TRBV5-1; CDR3: CASSLGQGADTQYF
D: NA; J: TRBJ2-7; V: TRBV7-9; CDR3: CASSLRRGLLIEQYF
D: TRBD1; J: TRBJ1-5; V: TRBV27; CDR3: CASSSRDRVIQPQHF
D: TRBD2; J: TRBJ2-2; V: TRBV5-1; CDR3: CASSQTSGWRTGELFF
D: NA; J: TRBJ2-5; V: TRBV2; CDR3: CASSGTTGRETQYF
D: NA; J: TRBJ1-1; V: TRBV7-6; CDR3: CASSTLQGRTEAFF
D: TRBD1; J: TRBJ2-7; V: TRBV10-3; CDR3: CATTRDSQGEQYF
D: TRBD2; J: TRBJ2-3; V: TRBV27; CDR3: CASSLSSDSGRSPSTDTQYF
D: NA; J: TRBJ1-4; V: TRBV9; CDR3: CASSATGREKLFF